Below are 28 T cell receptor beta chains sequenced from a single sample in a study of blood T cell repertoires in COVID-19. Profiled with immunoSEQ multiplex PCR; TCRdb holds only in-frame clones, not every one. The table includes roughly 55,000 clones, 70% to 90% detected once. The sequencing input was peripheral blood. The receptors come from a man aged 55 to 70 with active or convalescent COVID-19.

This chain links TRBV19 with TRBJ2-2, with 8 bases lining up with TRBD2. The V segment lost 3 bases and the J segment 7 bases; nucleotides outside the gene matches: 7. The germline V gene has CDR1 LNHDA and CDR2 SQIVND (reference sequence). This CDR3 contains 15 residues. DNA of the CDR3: TGTGCCAGTAGTATCTTGGTAGCGGGAATCGGGGAGCTGTTTTTT. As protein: CASSILVAGIGELFF.

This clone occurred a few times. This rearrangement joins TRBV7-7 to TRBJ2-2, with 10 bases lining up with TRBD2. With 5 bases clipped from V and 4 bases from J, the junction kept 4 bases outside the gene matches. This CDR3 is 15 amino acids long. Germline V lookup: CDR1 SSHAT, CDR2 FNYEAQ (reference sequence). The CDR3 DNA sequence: TGTGCCAGCAGCCTAAGCGGGAGGGCCACCGGGGAGCTGTTTTTT. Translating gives CASSLSGRATGELFF.

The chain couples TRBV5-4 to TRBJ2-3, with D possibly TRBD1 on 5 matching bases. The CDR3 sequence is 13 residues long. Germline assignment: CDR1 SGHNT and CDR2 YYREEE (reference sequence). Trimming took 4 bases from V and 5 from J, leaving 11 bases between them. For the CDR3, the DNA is TGTGCCAGCAGCGCACAAGGGGTAGATACGCAGTATTTT. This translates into CASSAQGVDTQYF.

CDR3 sequence (DNA): TGTGCCTGGAGGCGGGTAGCGGTCTCCTACGAGCAGTACTTC. It codes for CAWRRVAVSYEQYF. V and J are TRBV30 and TRBJ2-7; TRBD2 is a possible D gene (6 bases). The CDR3 runs 14 residues. Germline V gene lookup returns CDR1 GTSNPN and CDR2 SVGIG (reference sequence). Trimming cost V 3 bases and J 0 bases, with 12 bases left between them.

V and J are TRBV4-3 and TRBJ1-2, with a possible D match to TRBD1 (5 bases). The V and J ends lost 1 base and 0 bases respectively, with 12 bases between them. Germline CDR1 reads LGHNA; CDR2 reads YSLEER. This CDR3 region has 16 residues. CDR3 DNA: TGCGCCAGCAGCCAAGCGACGACAGTAGCTAACTATGGCTACACCTTC. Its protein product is CASSQATTVANYGYTF.

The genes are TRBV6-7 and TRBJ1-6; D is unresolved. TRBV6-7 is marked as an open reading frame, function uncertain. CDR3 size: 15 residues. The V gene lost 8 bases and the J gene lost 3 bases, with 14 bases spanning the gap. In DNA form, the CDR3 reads TGTGCCAGCGGTGGGCCAGTTGACTATAATTCACCCCTCCACTTT. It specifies CASGGPVDYNSPLHF.

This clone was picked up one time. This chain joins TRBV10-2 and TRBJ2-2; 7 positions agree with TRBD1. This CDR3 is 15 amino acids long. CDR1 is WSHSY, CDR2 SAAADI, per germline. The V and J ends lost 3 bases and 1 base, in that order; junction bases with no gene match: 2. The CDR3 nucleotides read TGCGCCAGCAGTGAAAGGGACAGGAACACCGGGGAGCTGTTTTTT. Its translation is CASSERDRNTGELFF.

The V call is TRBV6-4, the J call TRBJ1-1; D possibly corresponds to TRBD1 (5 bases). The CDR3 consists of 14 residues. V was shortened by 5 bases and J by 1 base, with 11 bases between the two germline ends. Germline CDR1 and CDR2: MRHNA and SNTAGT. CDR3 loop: CASSQGPANTEAFF. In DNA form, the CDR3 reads TGTGCCAGCAGTCAGGGTCCTGCGAACACTGAAGCTTTCTTT.

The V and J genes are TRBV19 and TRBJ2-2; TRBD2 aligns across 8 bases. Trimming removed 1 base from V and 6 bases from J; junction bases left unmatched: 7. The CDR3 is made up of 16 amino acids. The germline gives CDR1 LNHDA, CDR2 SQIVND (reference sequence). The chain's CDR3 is CASSIAGGRSAGELFF. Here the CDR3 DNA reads TGTGCCAGTAGTATAGCCGGCGGGAGGTCGGCCGGGGAGCTGTTTTTT. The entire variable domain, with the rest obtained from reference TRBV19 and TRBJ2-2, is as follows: DGGITQSPKYLFRKEGQNVTLSCEQNLNHDAMYWYRQDPGQGLRLIYYSQIVNDFQKGDIAEGYSVSREKKESFPLTVTSAQKNPTAFYLCASSIAGGRSAGELFFGEGSRLTVL.

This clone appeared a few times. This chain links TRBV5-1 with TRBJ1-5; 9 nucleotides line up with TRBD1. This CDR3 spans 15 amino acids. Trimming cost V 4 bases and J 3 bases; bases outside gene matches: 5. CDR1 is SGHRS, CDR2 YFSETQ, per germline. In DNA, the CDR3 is TGCGCCAGCAGCCCGGGGACAGGGAACAATCAGCCCCAGCATTTT. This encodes CASSPGTGNNQPQHF.

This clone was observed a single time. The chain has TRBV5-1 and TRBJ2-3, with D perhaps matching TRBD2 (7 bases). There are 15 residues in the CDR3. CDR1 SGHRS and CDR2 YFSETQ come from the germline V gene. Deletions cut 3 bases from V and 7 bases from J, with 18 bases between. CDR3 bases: TGCGCCAGCAGCTCTCCAGGGACGGGGGGCTATACGCAGTATTTT. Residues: CASSSPGTGGYTQYF.

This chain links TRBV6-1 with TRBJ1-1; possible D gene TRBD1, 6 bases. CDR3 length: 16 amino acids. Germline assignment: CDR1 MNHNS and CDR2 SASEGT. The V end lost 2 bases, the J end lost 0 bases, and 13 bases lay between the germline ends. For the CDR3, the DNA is TGTGCCAGCAGTGAAAGTGTTGACAGGATGAACACTGAAGCTTTCTTT. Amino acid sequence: CASSESVDRMNTEAFF.

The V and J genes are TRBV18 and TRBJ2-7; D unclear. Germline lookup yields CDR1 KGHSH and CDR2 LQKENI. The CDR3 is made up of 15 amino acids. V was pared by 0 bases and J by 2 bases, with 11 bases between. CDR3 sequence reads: CASSPPGSFPYEQYF. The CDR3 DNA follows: TGTGCCAGCTCACCACCTGGCAGTTTCCCCTACGAGCAGTACTTC.

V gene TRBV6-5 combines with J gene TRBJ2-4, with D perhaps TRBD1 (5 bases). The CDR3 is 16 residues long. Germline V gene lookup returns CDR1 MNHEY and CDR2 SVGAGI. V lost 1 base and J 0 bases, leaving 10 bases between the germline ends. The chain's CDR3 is CASSYLGQLAKNIQYF. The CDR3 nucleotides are TGTGCCAGCAGTTACTTGGGGCAACTAGCCAAAAACATTCAGTACTTC.

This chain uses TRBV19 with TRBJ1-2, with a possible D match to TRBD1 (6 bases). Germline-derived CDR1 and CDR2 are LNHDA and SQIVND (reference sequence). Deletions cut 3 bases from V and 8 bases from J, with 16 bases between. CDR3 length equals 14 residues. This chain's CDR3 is CASSISPGTLGYTF. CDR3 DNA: TGTGCCAGTAGTATCTCCCCCGGGACATTGGGCTACACCTTC.

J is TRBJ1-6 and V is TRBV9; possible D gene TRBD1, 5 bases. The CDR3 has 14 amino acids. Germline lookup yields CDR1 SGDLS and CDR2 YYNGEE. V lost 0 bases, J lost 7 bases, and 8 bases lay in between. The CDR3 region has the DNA TGTGCCAGCAGCGTAGAAGGGGCGAATTCACCCCTCCACTTT. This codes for CASSVEGANSPLHF.

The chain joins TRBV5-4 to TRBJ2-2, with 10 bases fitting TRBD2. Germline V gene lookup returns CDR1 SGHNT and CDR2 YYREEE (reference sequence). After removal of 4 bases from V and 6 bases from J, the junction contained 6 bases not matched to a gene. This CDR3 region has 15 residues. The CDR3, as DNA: TGTGCCAGCAGCCTAAGCGGGAGGGCCCCCGGGGAGCTGTTTTTT. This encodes CASSLSGRAPGELFF.

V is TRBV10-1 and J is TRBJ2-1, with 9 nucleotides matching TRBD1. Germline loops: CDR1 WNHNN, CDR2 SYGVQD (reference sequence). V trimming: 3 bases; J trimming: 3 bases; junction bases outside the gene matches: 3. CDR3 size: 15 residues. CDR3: CASSEGQGNYNEQFF. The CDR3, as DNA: TGCGCCAGCAGTGAAGGACAGGGGAACTACAATGAGCAGTTCTTC.

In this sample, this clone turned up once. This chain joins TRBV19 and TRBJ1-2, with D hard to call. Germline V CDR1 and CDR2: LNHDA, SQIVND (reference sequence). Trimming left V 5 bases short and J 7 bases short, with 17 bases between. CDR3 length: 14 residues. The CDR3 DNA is TGTGCCAGTAGTTGGTCCGCGGGATCCCTTGGCTACACCTTC. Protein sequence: CASSWSAGSLGYTF.

Written as DNA, the CDR3 is TGCAGTGCGAACATTCGGGATGAGCAGTTCTTC. Protein product: CSANIRDEQFF. The chain combines TRBV20-1 with TRBJ2-1; D not certain. The CDR3 covers 11 residues. Per germline, CDR1 DFQATT and CDR2 SNEGSKA (reference sequence). V shed 6 bases and J shed 8 bases, with 11 bases lying between them.

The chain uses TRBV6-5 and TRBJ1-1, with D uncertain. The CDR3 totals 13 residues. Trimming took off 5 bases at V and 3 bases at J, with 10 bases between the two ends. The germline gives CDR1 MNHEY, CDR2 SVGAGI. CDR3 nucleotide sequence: TGTGCCAGCAGTCGACGGGAAGACACTGAAGCTTTCTTT. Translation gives CASSRREDTEAFF.

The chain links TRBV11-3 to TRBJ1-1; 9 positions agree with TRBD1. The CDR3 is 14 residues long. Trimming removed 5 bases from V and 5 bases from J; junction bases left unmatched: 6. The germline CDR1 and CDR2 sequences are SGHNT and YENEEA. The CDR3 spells CASSMDRGRTEAFF. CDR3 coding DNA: TGTGCCAGCAGCATGGACAGGGGACGAACTGAAGCTTTCTTT. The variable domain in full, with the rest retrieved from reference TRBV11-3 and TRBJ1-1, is EAGVVQSPRYKIIEKKQPVAFWCNPISGHNTLYWYLQNLGQGPELLIRYENEEAVDDSQLPKDRFSAERLKGVDSTLKIQPAELGDSAVYLCASSMDRGRTEAFFGQGTRLTVV.

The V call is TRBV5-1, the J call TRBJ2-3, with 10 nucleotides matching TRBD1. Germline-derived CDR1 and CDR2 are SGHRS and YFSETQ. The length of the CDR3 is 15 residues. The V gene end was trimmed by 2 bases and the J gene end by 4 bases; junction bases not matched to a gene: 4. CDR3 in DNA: TGCGCCAGCAGCTTCCGGACAGGGGGTGCAGATACGCAGTATTTT. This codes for CASSFRTGGADTQYF.

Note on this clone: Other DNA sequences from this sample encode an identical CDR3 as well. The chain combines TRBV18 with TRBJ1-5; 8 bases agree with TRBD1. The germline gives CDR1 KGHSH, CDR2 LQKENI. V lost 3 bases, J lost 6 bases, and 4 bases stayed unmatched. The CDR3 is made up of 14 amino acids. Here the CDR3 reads CASSPGQGGQPQHF. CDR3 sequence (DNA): TGTGCCAGCTCACCCGGACAGGGAGGTCAGCCCCAGCATTTT.

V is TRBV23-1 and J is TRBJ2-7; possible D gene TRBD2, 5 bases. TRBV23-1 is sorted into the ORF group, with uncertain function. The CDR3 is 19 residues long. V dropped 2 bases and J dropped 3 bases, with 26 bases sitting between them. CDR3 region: CASSQHTNQDLPGGYEQYF. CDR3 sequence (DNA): TGCGCCAGCAGTCAACATACTAACCAGGACTTGCCGGGCGGCTACGAGCAGTACTTC.

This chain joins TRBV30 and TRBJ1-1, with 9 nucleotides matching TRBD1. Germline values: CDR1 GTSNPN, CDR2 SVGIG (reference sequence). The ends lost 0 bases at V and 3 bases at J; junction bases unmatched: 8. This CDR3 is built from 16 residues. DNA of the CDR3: TGTGCCTGGAGTGTACTCTGGGACAGGGATTACACTGAAGCTTTCTTT. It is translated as CAWSVLWDRDYTEAFF.

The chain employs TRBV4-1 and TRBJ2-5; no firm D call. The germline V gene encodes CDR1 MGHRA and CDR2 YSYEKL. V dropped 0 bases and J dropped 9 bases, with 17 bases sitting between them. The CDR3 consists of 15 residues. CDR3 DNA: TGCGCCAGCAGCCAAGATCCCCGGAGTTTTCGGTCCCAGTACTTC. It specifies CASSQDPRSFRSQYF.

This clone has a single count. The CDR3 sequence is CASSFGSGEKGIQYF. The CDR3 DNA reads as TGTGCCAGCAGCTTTGGCTCCGGAGAAAAAGGTATTCAGTACTTC. The rearrangement uses TRBV5-5 and TRBJ2-4; D remains ambiguous. The CDR3 is made up of 15 amino acids. Germline CDR1 SGHKS, CDR2 YYEKEE (reference sequence). The V gene lost 2 bases and the J gene lost 10 bases, with 19 bases spanning the gap.